The T cell receptor (beta chain) under discussion was sequenced for a study of identical twins. Each CDR3 protein gets one entry after TCRdb re-called the 5' RACE reads with MiXCR. The sample includes roughly 260,000 distinct CDR3 sequences, over 13% of them seen just once. Sequenced sample: memory (CD45RO+) T cells sorted from blood. The source is a woman between 18 and 29 years old in good health.

CDR3: CASSLGAASTPDTQYF. For the CDR3, the DNA is TGCGCCAGCAGCTTGGGGGCGGCTAGTACCCCAGATACGCAGTATTTT. The chain links TRBV5-1 to TRBJ2-3, with D unclear. Germline V gene lookup returns CDR1 SGHRS and CDR2 YFSETQ. The V and J ends lost 0 bases and 4 bases respectively, with 15 bases between them. The CDR3 length is 16 residues.